Listed below are T cell receptor beta chains from one sample, sequenced in a study of cytomegalovirus exposure and HLA in healthy donors. Profiled with immunoSEQ multiplex PCR; TCRdb holds only in-frame clones, not every one. The sample has around 140,000 clones; approximately 82% are singletons. The sample taken for sequencing was PBMCs. The receptors derive from a woman aged 55-69 years in good health and CMV-seropositive. CDR3s include the opening cysteine and the closing phenylalanine or tryptophan. The D gene is left open where the match is weak. Not all rows give a size; the values are once, few, many and, for expanded clones, a class.

V gene,clone size,J gene,D gene,CDR3 protein,CDR3 DNA
TRBV19,once,TRBJ2-5,TRBD1,CASSRGQFQETQYF,TGTGCCAGTAGTCGGGGACAGTTCCAAGAGACCCAGTACTTC
TRBV2,NA,TRBJ1-1,NA,CASSEGYRVGTEAFF,TGTGCCAGCAGTGAAGGGTACAGGGTGGGCACTGAAGCTTTCTTT
TRBV4-3,few,TRBJ2-1,TRBD2,CASSQESSGRAYYNEQFF,TGCGCCAGCAGCCAAGAGTCTAGCGGGAGGGCCTACTACAATGAGCAGTTCTTC
TRBV6-6,NA,TRBJ2-7,NA,CASSYGGELSYEQYF,TGTGCCAGCAGTTATGGCGGGGAGTTATCTTACGAGCAGTACTTC
TRBV28,NA,TRBJ1-1,NA,CASGRSAFF,TGTGCCAGCGGGCGTTCGGCTTTCTTT
TRBV7-9,NA,TRBJ2-7,NA,CASSLTDSSYEQYF,TGTGCCAGCAGCTTAACGGACAGCTCCTACGAGCAGTACTTC
TRBV4-2,NA,TRBJ2-5,NA,CASSQDPGALGETQYF,TGTGCCAGCAGCCAAGACCCCGGTGCCCTGGGCGAGACCCAGTACTTC
TRBV5-5,NA,TRBJ1-1,NA,CASSLVQGSPSMNTEAFF,TGTGCCAGCAGCTTGGTCCAGGGAAGCCCTTCGATGAACACTGAAGCTTTCTTT
TRBV10-3,NA,TRBJ2-7,TRBD2,CAISDGGGLYEQYF,TGTGCCATCAGTGATGGCGGGGGGCTGTACGAGCAGTACTTC
TRBV15,few,TRBJ2-7,NA,CATSREPSYEQYF,TGTGCCACCAGCAGGGAGCCCTCCTACGAGCAGTACTTC
TRBV7-2,NA,TRBJ2-3,TRBD2,CASSLVASGSSADTQYF,TGTGCCAGCAGCTTAGTTGCTAGCGGGAGTTCGGCAGATACGCAGTATTTT
TRBV5-8,NA,TRBJ2-7,TRBD1,CASSLGTGAYEQYF,TGTGCCAGCAGCTTGGGGACAGGGGCCTACGAGCAGTACTTC
TRBV5-6,NA,TRBJ2-7,TRBD1,CASSYGQGAYEQYF,TGTGCCAGCAGCTATGGACAGGGGGCCTACGAGCAGTACTTC
TRBV28,NA,TRBJ2-7,TRBD2,CASSPSGVSSYEQYF,TGTGCCAGCAGCCCTAGCGGGGTAAGCTCCTACGAGCAGTACTTC
TRBV6-1,few,TRBJ2-7,TRBD1,CASIDRGHEQYF,TGTGCCAGCATAGACAGGGGCCACGAGCAGTACTTC
TRBV5-1,NA,TRBJ2-3,TRBD2,CASSLTPAGGGPDTQYF,TGCGCCAGCAGCTTGACACCAGCGGGAGGGGGCCCAGATACGCAGTATTTT
TRBV7-9,NA,TRBJ2-4,TRBD2,CASSLPYSGAKNIQYF,TGTGCCAGCAGTCTGCCCTATAGCGGGGCCAAAAACATTCAGTACTTC
TRBV27,NA,TRBJ2-5,TRBD1,CASSFLDRGQETQYF,TGTGCCAGCAGTTTCCTAGACAGGGGCCAAGAGACCCAGTACTTC
TRBV19,NA,TRBJ2-5,NA,CASSIRLFQETQYF,TGTGCCAGTAGTATTCGCCTATTCCAAGAGACCCAGTACTTC
TRBV7-2,NA,TRBJ1-2,TRBD1,CASSYSGQGAGYTF,TGTGCCAGCAGCTACTCAGGACAGGGGGCAGGCTACACCTTC
TRBV28,once,TRBJ2-4,NA,CASSLGRQQNIQYF,TGTGCCAGCAGTTTAGGAAGACAGCAAAACATTCAGTACTTC
TRBV7-9,once,TRBJ1-5,NA,CASSERGSNQPQHF,TGTGCCAGCAGCGAGAGGGGGAGTAATCAGCCCCAGCATTTT
TRBV18,NA,TRBJ2-7,TRBD1,CASSAPGTGVPFF,TGTGCCAGCTCAGCCCCCGGGACAGGGGTTCCGTTCTTC
TRBV11-2,NA,TRBJ2-7,NA,CASSHGGNKQYF,TGTGCCAGCAGCCACGGGGGAAATAAGCAGTACTTC
TRBV30,NA,TRBJ1-3,TRBD1,CAWSVGGGGNTIYF,TGTGCCTGGAGTGTAGGAGGGGGCGGAAACACCATATATTTT
TRBV7-2,NA,TRBJ2-1,NA,CASSLVGHGSGEQFF,TGTGCCAGCAGCTTAGTGGGACACGGGTCGGGTGAGCAGTTCTTC
TRBV6-5,NA,TRBJ2-5,TRBD2,CASRPGTSGEETQYF,TGTGCCAGCAGACCCGGGACTAGCGGGGAAGAGACCCAGTACTTC
TRBV5-4,NA,TRBJ1-2,NA,CASSLQGPGYTF,TGTGCCAGCAGCTTACAGGGTCCCGGCTACACCTTC
TRBV28,NA,TRBJ1-4,NA,CASSYIGRGNEKLFF,TGTGCCAGCAGTTACATCGGACGGGGGAATGAAAAACTGTTTTTT
TRBV28,NA,TRBJ2-7,NA,CASRGLRPHEQYF,TGTGCCAGCAGAGGACTTCGGCCCCACGAGCAGTACTTC
TRBV7-2,NA,TRBJ2-7,TRBD2,CASSLRLGGPYEQYF,TGTGCCAGCAGCTTAAGGTTGGGAGGGCCCTACGAGCAGTACTTC
TRBV28,NA,TRBJ1-5,NA,CASSLSGGLGNQPQHF,TGTGCCAGCAGTTTATCTGGGGGCCTCGGTAATCAGCCCCAGCATTTT
TRBV19,NA,TRBJ1-5,NA,CASSISAGRTLQPQHF,TGTGCCAGTAGTATATCGGCAGGGCGTACCCTGCAGCCCCAGCATTTT
TRBV5-5,few,TRBJ2-5,NA,CASSPRGGGETQYF,TGTGCCAGCAGCCCGAGGGGGGGCGGAGAGACCCAGTACTTC
TRBV4-3,many,TRBJ2-3,NA,CASSPTAAGSADTQYF,TGCGCCAGCAGCCCTACCGCTGCCGGGAGCGCAGATACGCAGTATTTT
TRBV29-1,NA,TRBJ1-4,NA,CSARRGREKLFF,TGCAGCGCGAGGCGGGGCCGGGAAAAACTGTTTTTT
TRBV9,NA,TRBJ1-1,NA,CASSTQGSTEAFF,TGTGCCAGCAGCACTCAGGGGTCCACTGAAGCTTTCTTT
TRBV19,NA,TRBJ1-1,NA,CASSRTHRMNTEAFF,TGTGCCAGTAGTAGGACCCACAGGATGAACACTGAAGCTTTCTTT
TRBV2,once,TRBJ1-2,NA,CASSEGQGTFNGYTF,TGTGCCAGCAGTGAAGGGCAGGGAACCTTTAATGGCTACACCTTC
TRBV28,NA,TRBJ1-1,NA,CASSLGHSNTEAFF,TGTGCCAGCAGTTTGGGACACTCGAACACTGAAGCTTTCTTT
TRBV28,NA,TRBJ2-1,TRBD2,CASSLVLAGYNEQFF,TGTGCCAGCAGTTTAGTCCTAGCGGGCTACAATGAGCAGTTCTTC
TRBV7-8,NA,TRBJ2-5,NA,CASSFTEETQYF,TGTGCCAGCAGCTTCACGGAAGAGACCCAGTACTTC
TRBV2,NA,TRBJ2-7,TRBD1,CASSGDRDYEQYF,TGTGCCAGCAGTGGGGACAGGGACTACGAGCAGTACTTC
TRBV30,NA,TRBJ2-2,TRBD2,CAWTSGNTGELFF,TGTGCCTGGACTAGCGGAAACACCGGGGAGCTGTTTTTT
TRBV11-2,NA,TRBJ2-5,NA,CASSSQGTQETQYF,TGTGCCAGCAGCTCACAGGGAACCCAAGAGACCCAGTACTTC
TRBV5-1,NA,TRBJ1-5,NA,CASSREGNQPQHF,TGCGCCAGCAGCCGGGAGGGCAATCAGCCCCAGCATTTT
TRBV5-6,NA,TRBJ1-2,NA,CASSYLTVANYGYTF,TGTGCCAGCAGTTATTTAACCGTAGCTAACTATGGCTACACCTTC
TRBV7-2,once,TRBJ2-3,TRBD2,CASSPRGGRDPDTQYF,TGTGCCAGCAGCCCCCGGGGCGGGAGGGACCCAGATACGCAGTATTTT
TRBV6-5,NA,TRBJ2-7,TRBD1,CASGPIPGQSYEQYF,TGTGCCAGCGGCCCCATTCCGGGACAGTCCTACGAGCAGTACTTC
TRBV10-3,few,TRBJ2-1,NA,CAISEVRSYNEQFF,TGTGCCATCAGTGAGGTGCGCTCCTACAATGAGCAGTTCTTC
TRBV19,NA,TRBJ1-1,TRBD1,CASRFRGQAFF,TGTGCCAGTAGGTTCAGGGGGCAAGCTTTCTTT
TRBV7-2,NA,TRBJ2-3,NA,CASSPGGFPSTDTQYF,TGTGCCAGCAGCCCCGGGGGTTTCCCTAGCACAGATACGCAGTATTTT
TRBV7-3,once,TRBJ2-2,TRBD1,CASSLGGSGELFF,TGTGCCAGCAGCCTAGGGGGCTCCGGGGAGCTGTTTTTT
TRBV9,NA,TRBJ1-1,NA,CASSVVEGEAFF,TGTGCCAGCAGCGTAGTTGAGGGTGAAGCTTTCTTT
TRBV30,NA,TRBJ2-5,TRBD2,CAWSRRTSGRACETQYF,TGTGCCTGGAGTCGCAGGACTAGCGGGAGGGCTTGTGAGACCCAGTACTTC
TRBV7-9,few,TRBJ2-3,TRBD2,CASSPLAGVTDTQYF,TGTGCCAGCAGCCCCCTAGCGGGAGTCACGGATACGCAGTATTTT
TRBV7-2,NA,TRBJ2-5,TRBD2,CASSLGSGKETQYF,TGTGCCAGCAGCTTAGGTAGCGGGAAAGAGACCCAGTACTTC